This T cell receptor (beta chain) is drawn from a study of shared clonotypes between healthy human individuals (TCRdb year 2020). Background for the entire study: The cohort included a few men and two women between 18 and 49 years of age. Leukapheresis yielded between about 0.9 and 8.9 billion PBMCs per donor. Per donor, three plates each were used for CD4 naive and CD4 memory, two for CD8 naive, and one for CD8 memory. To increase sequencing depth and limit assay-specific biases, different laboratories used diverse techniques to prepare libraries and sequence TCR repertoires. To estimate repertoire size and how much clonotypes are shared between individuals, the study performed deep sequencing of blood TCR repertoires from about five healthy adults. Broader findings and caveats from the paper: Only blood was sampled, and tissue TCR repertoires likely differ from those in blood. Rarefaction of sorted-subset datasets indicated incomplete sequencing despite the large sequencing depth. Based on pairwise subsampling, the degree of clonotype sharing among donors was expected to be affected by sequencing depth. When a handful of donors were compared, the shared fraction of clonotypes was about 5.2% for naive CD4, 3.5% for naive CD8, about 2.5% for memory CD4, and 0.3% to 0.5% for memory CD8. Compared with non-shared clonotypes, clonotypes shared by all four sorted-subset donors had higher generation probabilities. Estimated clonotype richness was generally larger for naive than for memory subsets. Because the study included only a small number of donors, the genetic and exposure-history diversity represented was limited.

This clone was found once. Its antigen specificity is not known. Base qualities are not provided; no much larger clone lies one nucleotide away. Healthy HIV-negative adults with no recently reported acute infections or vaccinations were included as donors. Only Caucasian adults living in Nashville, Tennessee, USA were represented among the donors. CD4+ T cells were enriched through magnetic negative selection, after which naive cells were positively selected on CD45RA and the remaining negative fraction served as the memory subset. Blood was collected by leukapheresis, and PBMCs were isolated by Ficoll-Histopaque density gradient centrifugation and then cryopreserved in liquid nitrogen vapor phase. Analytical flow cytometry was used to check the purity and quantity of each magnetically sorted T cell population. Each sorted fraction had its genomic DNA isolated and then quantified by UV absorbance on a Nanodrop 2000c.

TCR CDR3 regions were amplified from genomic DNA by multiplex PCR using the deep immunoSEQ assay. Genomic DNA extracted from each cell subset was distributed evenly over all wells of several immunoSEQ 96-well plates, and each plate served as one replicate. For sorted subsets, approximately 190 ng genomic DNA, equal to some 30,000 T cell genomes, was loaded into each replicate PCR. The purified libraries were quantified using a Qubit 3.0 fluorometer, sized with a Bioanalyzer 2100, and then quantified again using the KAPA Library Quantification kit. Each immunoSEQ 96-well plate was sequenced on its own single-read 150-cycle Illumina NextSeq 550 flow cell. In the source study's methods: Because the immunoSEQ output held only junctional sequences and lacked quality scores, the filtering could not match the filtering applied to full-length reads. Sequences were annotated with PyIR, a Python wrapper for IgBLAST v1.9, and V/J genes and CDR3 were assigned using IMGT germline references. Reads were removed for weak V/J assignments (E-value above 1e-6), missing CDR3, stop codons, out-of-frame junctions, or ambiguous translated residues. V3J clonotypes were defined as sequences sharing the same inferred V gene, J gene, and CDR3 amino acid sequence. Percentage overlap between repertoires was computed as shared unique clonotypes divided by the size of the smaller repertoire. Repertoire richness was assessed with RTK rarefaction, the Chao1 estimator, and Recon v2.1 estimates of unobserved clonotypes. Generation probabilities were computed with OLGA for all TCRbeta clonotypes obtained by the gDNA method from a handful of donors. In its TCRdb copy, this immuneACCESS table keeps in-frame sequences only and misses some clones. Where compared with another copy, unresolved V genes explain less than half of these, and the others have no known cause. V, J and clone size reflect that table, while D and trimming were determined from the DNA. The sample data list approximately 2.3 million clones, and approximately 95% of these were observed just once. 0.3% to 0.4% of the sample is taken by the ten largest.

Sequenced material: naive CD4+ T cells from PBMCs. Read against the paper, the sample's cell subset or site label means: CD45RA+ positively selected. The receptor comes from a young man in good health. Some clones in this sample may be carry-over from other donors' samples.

The CDR3 loop reads CASSRGIGGNTDTQYF. The bases read TGTGCCAGCAGCCGGGGTATCGGGGGGAACACAGATACGCAGTATTTT. The rearrangement joined TRBV4-2 to TRBJ2-3, and 7 bases in between align with TRBD2. The CDR3 goes from the cysteine to the phenylalanine over 16 residues. Only the CDR3 region is kept as DNA, spanning 48 bases read in frame from base 1. V is trimmed back by 4 bases and J by 2 bases, and the junction contains 9 bases that no gene match accounts for. Sequences LGHNA (CDR1) and YNFKEQ (CDR2) are obtained from the germline V gene.